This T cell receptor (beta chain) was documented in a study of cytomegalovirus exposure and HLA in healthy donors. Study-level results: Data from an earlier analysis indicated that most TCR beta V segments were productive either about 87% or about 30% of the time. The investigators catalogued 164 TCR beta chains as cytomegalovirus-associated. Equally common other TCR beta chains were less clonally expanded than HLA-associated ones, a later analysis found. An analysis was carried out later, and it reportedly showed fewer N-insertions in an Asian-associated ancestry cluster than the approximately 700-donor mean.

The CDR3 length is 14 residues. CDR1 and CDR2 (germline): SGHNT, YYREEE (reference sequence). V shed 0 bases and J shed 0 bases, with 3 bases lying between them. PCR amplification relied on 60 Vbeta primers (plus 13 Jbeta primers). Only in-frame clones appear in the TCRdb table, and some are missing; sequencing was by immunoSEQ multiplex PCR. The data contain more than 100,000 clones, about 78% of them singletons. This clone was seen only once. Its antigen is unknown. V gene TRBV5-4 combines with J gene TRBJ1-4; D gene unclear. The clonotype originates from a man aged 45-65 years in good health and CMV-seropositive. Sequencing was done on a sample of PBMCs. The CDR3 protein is CASSLGATNEKLFF. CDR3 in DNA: TGTGCCAGCAGCTTGGGCGCAACTAATGAAAAACTGTTTTTT.